This TCR beta chain was obtained from a study of shared clonotypes between healthy human individuals. Whole-study results and caveats: In this cohort, only blood was sampled, and tissue repertoires likely differ. Estimated richness was generally greater in naive than memory subsets.

The CDR3 consists of 14 residues. In germline, CDR1 is SEHNR, CDR2 FQNEAQ (reference sequence). V was shortened by 4 bases and J by 5 bases, with 15 bases between the two germline ends. Naive CD8 isolation took CD45RO-negative cells positively selected for CCR7 and excluded terminally differentiated effector memory CD45RA+ cells. All donors were healthy HIV-negative adults lacking recent acute infections or vaccinations. Regarding this clone: Its antigen is currently unknown.

TCRdb's table, derived via immunoSEQ multiplex PCR, lists solely in-frame clones and lacks some. The table includes 1.5 million to 2.5 million clones, about 95% detected once. The sequencing sample was made of naive CD8+ T cells sorted from blood. This chain links TRBV7-9 with TRBJ2-7; possibly TRBD1 or TRBD2 for D (6 bases each). The clonotype originates from a man younger than 30 in good health. This CDR3 reads CASSSPGARHEQYF. In DNA, the CDR3 is TGTGCCAGCAGCTCCCCGGGGGCGAGGCACGAGCAGTACTTC.